A single sample gave rise to the 13 T cell receptor beta chains below, sequenced in a study of Graves' ophthalmopathy and Graves' hyperthyroidism. RNA served as the template for amplifying TCR beta CDR3 regions. An opening RT-PCR round employed HTBI primers and preceded a second-round multiplex PCR. MiXCR was run by TCRdb on the multiplex PCR reads, yielding one entry per CDR3 protein. The data show 400,000 to 450,000 distinct CDR3 sequences, 20% to 25% seen once. Sequenced input: peripheral blood. The receptors originated from a woman aged 18-29 years with stable Graves' hyperthyroidism.

This chain uses TRBV12-3 or TRBV12-4 with TRBJ2-6; no clear D. V lost 5 bases to trimming and J lost 6 bases, with 5 bases between them. This CDR3 region has 12 residues. The CDR3 spells CASSPPANVLTF. The CDR3 coding sequence is TGTGCCAGCAGTCCACCGGCCAACGTCCTGACTTTC.

This clonotype was observed at least ten times. This chain uses TRBV20-1 with TRBJ1-1; D may be TRBD1 (5 bases). The length of the CDR3 is 13 residues. Germline V lookup: CDR1 DFQATT, CDR2 SNEGSKA (reference sequence). V was cut by 0 bases and J by 8 bases, with 13 bases left in between. The chain's CDR3 is CSAREWGSVEAFF. CDR3 in DNA: TGCAGTGCTAGAGAGTGGGGCTCAGTAGAAGCTTTCTTT.

This clonotype was found many times. The V call is TRBV2, the J call TRBJ2-7, with 8 nucleotides matching TRBD2. Germline V CDR1 and CDR2: SNHLY, FYNNEI. This CDR3 is built from 15 residues. Trimming removed 4 bases from V and 4 bases from J; junction bases left unmatched: 9. CDR3 residues: CASSGSGRAQYEQYF. CDR3 bases: TGTGCCAGCAGTGGATCCGGGAGGGCCCAGTACGAGCAGTACTTC.

There are many counts of this clonotype. The chain has TRBV3-1 and TRBJ2-7; D is ambiguous. V lost 0 bases and J 5 bases, leaving 2 bases between the germline ends. Germline V gives CDR1 LGHDT, CDR2 YNNKEL (reference sequence). The CDR3 runs to 11 residues. Here the CDR3 DNA reads TGTGCCAGCAGCCAAGAAAACGAGCAGTACTTC. Translating it yields CASSQENEQYF.

The chain uses TRBV28 and TRBJ2-2; perhaps TRBD2 as D (7 bases). This CDR3 comprises 15 residues. Germline loops: CDR1 MDHEN, CDR2 SYDVKM. Between the trimmed V and J ends, which lost 2 bases and 6 bases, there was a span of 13 bases. This chain's CDR3 is CASSLEQGRAGELFF. The DNA of the CDR3 is TGTGCCAGCAGTTTAGAGCAGGGGAGGGCCGGGGAGCTGTTTTTT.

This clonotype was observed at least ten times. The chain uses TRBV20-1 and TRBJ1-5, with D possibly matching TRBD1 (5 bases). Trimming cost V 0 bases and J 6 bases, with 15 bases left between them. Per the germline V gene, CDR1 is DFQATT and CDR2 is SNEGSKA (reference sequence). The CDR3 length is 15 residues. CDR3 coding DNA: TGCAGTGCTAGAGATGACGGGGGGTTCAGTCAGCCCCAGCATTTT. Protein sequence: CSARDDGGFSQPQHF.

V is TRBV6-1 and J is TRBJ1-2; 7 nucleotides match TRBD1. After removal of 6 bases from V and 1 base from J, the junction contained 5 bases not matched to a gene. In germline, CDR1 is MNHNS, CDR2 SASEGT. The CDR3 runs 14 residues. This CDR3 reads CASRATGSNYGYTF. DNA for the CDR3: TGTGCCAGCAGAGCGACAGGGAGTAACTATGGCTACACCTTC.

This clonotype was found many times. The gene calls are TRBV24-1 and TRBJ1-1; D uncertain. The length of the CDR3 is 13 residues. Germline V gives CDR1 KGHDR, CDR2 SFDVKD. Trimming shortened V by 4 bases and J by 0 bases, and 5 bases separated the two germline ends. Written as DNA, the CDR3 is TGTGCCACCAGTGACCCGGTGAACACTGAAGCTTTCTTT. Its translation: CATSDPVNTEAFF.

The chain employs TRBV7-9 and TRBJ2-7; no definite D call. In germline, CDR1 is SEHNR, CDR2 FQNEAQ (reference sequence). This CDR3 contains 14 residues. Trimming removed 5 bases at V and 5 bases at J, with 16 bases between. CDR3 in amino acids: CASSPTGGGDEQYF. The CDR3 DNA follows: TGTGCCAGCAGCCCAACGGGTGGCGGCGACGAGCAGTACTTC.

V and J are TRBV6-1 and TRBJ2-4; TRBD1 aligns across 7 bases. Germline assignment: CDR1 MNHNS and CDR2 SASEGT. There are 15 residues in the CDR3. V dropped 8 bases and J dropped 1; count of bases not matched to a gene: 8. CDR3 protein: CASRKQGFAKNIQYF. The CDR3 nucleotides read TGTGCCAGCCGTAAACAGGGGTTCGCCAAAAACATTCAGTACTTC.

In its sample, this clonotype was seen many times. This chain connects TRBV7-8 to TRBJ1-2, with TRBD1 identical over 7 bases. Germline V gene sequence: CDR1 SGHVS, CDR2 FQNEAQ. The CDR3 extends over 16 amino acids. V shed 4 bases, J shed 4 bases, and the junction held 12 bases outside the gene matches. The CDR3 DNA follows: TGTGCCAGCAGCTACTCGAGGACAGGTCAGCCCTATGGCTACACCTTC. It codes for CASSYSRTGQPYGYTF. Complete variable domain (other parts from reference TRBV7-8 and TRBJ1-2): GAGVSQSPRYKVAKRGQDVALRCDPISGHVSLFWYQQALGQGPEFLTYFQNEAQLDKSGLPSDRFFAERPEGSVSTLKIQRTQQEDSAVYLCASSYSRTGQPYGYTFGSGTRLTVV.

This clonotype was found many times. The gene calls are TRBV7-2 and TRBJ1-2; D unclear. Germline V CDR1 and CDR2: SGHTA, FQGNSA. The CDR3 loop spans 14 amino acids. V was trimmed by 1 base and J by 5 bases, leaving 11 bases between them. CDR3 loop: CASSLEGRSYGYTF. The CDR3 region has the DNA TGTGCCAGCAGCTTAGAGGGCCGGAGTTATGGCTACACCTTC.

This clonotype was counted only a few times. The chain employs TRBV30 and TRBJ2-7; no reliable D call. CDR3 length: 12 amino acids. Germline CDR1 and CDR2: GTSNPN and SVGIG (reference sequence). Trimming took off 1 base at V and 3 bases at J, with 7 bases between the two ends. CDR3 nucleotides: TGTGCCTGGAGTGAGGGCAGCTACGAGCAGTACTTC. It encodes CAWSEGSYEQYF.